This paragraph covers one T cell receptor (beta chain) sequence. Trimming stripped 2 bases from V and 4 bases from J, with 15 bases between. The length of the CDR3 is 16 residues. Germline-derived CDR1 and CDR2 are MDHEN and SYDVKM. The data were taken from a study of control samples from healthy donors and cancer patients. Only in-frame clones appear in the TCRdb table, and some are missing; sequencing was by immunoSEQ multiplex PCR. This sample has fewer than 300,000 clones; about four fifths occur once, and the top ten carry about 14%. Sequenced sample: PBMCs. The sequence was obtained from a woman between 55 and 75 years old with lung cancer. The chain is built from TRBV28 and TRBJ2-4; maybe TRBD1 (6 bases). CDR3 sequence reads: CASSLPPLQGKNIQYF. Written as DNA, the CDR3 is TGTGCCAGCAGTTTACCCCCATTGCAGGGGAAAAACATTCAGTACTTC.